The 14 T cell receptor beta chains below all came from one sample that was sequenced in a study of cytomegalovirus exposure and HLA in healthy donors. Some clones are missing from TCRdb's copy, which holds only in-frame ones; the method was immunoSEQ multiplex PCR. The sample records approximately 160,000 clones, roughly 89% being singletons. Sequencing was carried out using PBMCs. These receptors were obtained from a woman younger than 35 in good health and CMV-seropositive.

This sequence joins TRBV28 and TRBJ1-2, with D perhaps matching TRBD1 (6 bases). This CDR3 is built from 14 residues. V shed 2 bases and J shed 4 bases, with 11 bases lying between them. Germline V gene lookup returns CDR1 MDHEN and CDR2 SYDVKM. The CDR3 sequence: CASSLGGGSYGYTF. The CDR3 DNA is TGTGCCAGCAGTTTAGGGGGCGGGAGCTATGGCTACACCTTC.

V and J are TRBV28 and TRBJ2-7, with 10 bases aligning to TRBD1. The CDR3 runs 14 residues. Germline V lookup: CDR1 MDHEN, CDR2 SYDVKM. J lost 4 bases, V lost 5 bases, and 5 bases had no gene match. CDR3 in DNA: TGTGCCAGCAGTCCGGACAGGGGGGGATACGAGCAGTACTTC. It is translated as CASSPDRGGYEQYF.

The gene calls are TRBV5-1 and TRBJ2-2; 15 positions agree with TRBD2. There are 19 residues in the CDR3. Per germline, CDR1 SGHRS and CDR2 YFSETQ. Losses at the gene ends were 0 bases for V and 2 bases for J; bases not matched to a gene: 5. CDR3 amino acids: CASSLVGLAGGFNTGELFF. CDR3 DNA: TGCGCCAGCAGCTTGGTGGGACTAGCGGGAGGTTTTAACACCGGGGAGCTGTTTTTT.

The rearrangement joins TRBV11-2 to TRBJ2-7; TRBD2 aligns across 7 bases. This CDR3 has 17 residues. Germline-derived CDR1 and CDR2 are SGHAT and FQNNGV. The V and J ends lost 3 bases and 3 bases, in that order; junction bases with no gene match: 14. CDR3 amino acids: CASSFLVGDYDRYEQYF. For the CDR3, the DNA is TGTGCCAGCAGCTTCCTCGTTGGGGACTACGACCGCTACGAGCAGTACTTC.

This clone is a singleton in its sample. V usage is TRBV7-9 and J usage is TRBJ2-7, with a tentative D call TRBD1 (5 bases). With 1 base removed from V and 6 bases from J, the gap between germline ends came to 13 bases. This CDR3 spans 14 amino acids. Germline V gene data show CDR1 as SEHNR and CDR2 as FQNEAQ (reference sequence). The CDR3 DNA follows: TGTGCCAGCAGCTTAGGATTGGGGCTCTTCGAGCAGTACTTC. It codes for CASSLGLGLFEQYF. Looking up the rest from reference TRBV7-9 and TRBJ2-7 gives the full variable domain: DTGVSQNPRHKITKRGQNVTFRCDPISEHNRLYWYRQTLGQGPEFLTYFQNEAQLEKSRLLSDRFSAERPKGSFSTLEIQRTEQGDSAMYLCASSLGLGLFEQYFGPGTRLTVT.

This rearrangement joins TRBV14 to TRBJ2-7, with 10 bases that match TRBD2. The junction had 2 bases not matched to a gene; V was cut back by 0 bases and J by 3 bases. The CDR3 sequence is 15 residues long. Germline V gene sequence: CDR1 SGHDN, CDR2 FVKESK. The CDR3 bases are TGTGCCAGCAGCCAAGACCTAGCGGGAGACTACGAGCAGTACTTC. It specifies CASSQDLAGDYEQYF.

This rearrangement joins TRBV7-3 to TRBJ2-3, with TRBD2 matching 12 bases. From germline, CDR1 is SGHTA and CDR2 FQGTGA. V trimming: 6 bases; J trimming: 8 bases; junction bases outside the gene matches: 9. This CDR3 contains 15 residues. CDR3 sequence reads: CASSPTSGRGGTQYF. The DNA for the CDR3 is TGTGCCAGCAGTCCGACTAGCGGGAGAGGTGGTACGCAGTATTTT. The whole variable domain, remainder taken from reference TRBV7-3 and TRBJ2-3, is GAGVSQTPSNKVTEKGKYVELRCDPISGHTALYWYRQSLGQGPEFLIYFQGTGAADDSGLPNDRFFAVRPEGSVSTLKIQRTERGDSAVYLCASSPTSGRGGTQYFGPGTRLTVL.

As DNA, the CDR3 is TGCGCCAGCAGCCAATTAGACCGGGGGAGTCTTGGTGGCTACACCTTC. It encodes CASSQLDRGSLGGYTF. J is TRBJ1-2 and V is TRBV4-1, with D possibly being TRBD1 (5 bases). This CDR3 is built from 16 residues. Trimming took 2 bases from V and 7 from J, leaving 20 bases between them. In germline, CDR1 is MGHRA, CDR2 YSYEKL.

The chain recombines TRBV18 with TRBJ2-3; 8 bases fit TRBD1. The J segment lost 2 bases and the V segment lost 2 bases, leaving 6 bases of the junction unmatched. Germline V gives CDR1 KGHSH, CDR2 LQKENI. The length of the CDR3 is 16 residues. CDR3: CASSPLSGGYTDTQYF. In nucleotides, the CDR3 is TGTGCCAGCTCACCATTATCAGGGGGCTACACAGATACGCAGTATTTT.

The count of this clone is one. The rearrangement joins TRBV20-1 to TRBJ1-1; D is unclear. Per germline, CDR1 DFQATT and CDR2 SNEGSKA (reference sequence). Trimming took 7 bases from V and 1 from J, leaving 7 bases between them. There are 11 residues in the CDR3. In DNA, the CDR3 is TGCAGTGGCGCAGGGAACACTGAAGCTTTCTTT. Amino acids: CSGAGNTEAFF.

This clone was picked up one time. V is TRBV4-2 and J is TRBJ1-4; 8 bases are shared with TRBD1. The CDR3 is made up of 15 amino acids. Germline V CDR1 and CDR2: LGHNA, YNFKEQ. Losses at the gene ends were 3 bases for V and 8 bases for J; bases not matched to a gene: 8. The CDR3 spells CASSQADRVREKLFF. Here the CDR3 DNA reads TGTGCCAGCAGCCAGGCGGACAGGGTTCGGGAAAAACTGTTTTTT.

The chain recombines TRBV6-4 with TRBJ2-1; 9 bases map to TRBD2. Germline values: CDR1 MRHNA, CDR2 SNTAGT. The CDR3 runs 14 residues. V was clipped by 6 bases and J by 8 bases; unmatched bases: 8. The CDR3 DNA is TGTGCCAGCAGCCATCGACTAGCGGACCATGAGCAGTTCTTC. This sequence encodes CASSHRLADHEQFF.

The chain combines TRBV9 with TRBJ2-2, with TRBD2 as a possible D gene (6 bases). Germline-derived CDR1 and CDR2 are SGDLS and YYNGEE. This CDR3 is built from 14 residues. V lost 7 bases and J lost 4, with 14 bases in between. The chain's CDR3 is CASQDGGATGELFF. CDR3 DNA: TGTGCCAGCCAGGACGGAGGGGCCACCGGGGAGCTGTTTTTT.

This clone was detected only a few times. The genes are TRBV5-6 and TRBJ1-2; 11 bases match TRBD1. Losses at the gene ends were 5 bases for V and 5 bases for J; bases not matched to a gene: 8. The germline CDR1 and CDR2 sequences are SGHDT and YYEEEE. CDR3 size: 15 residues. In DNA, the CDR3 is TGTGCCAGCAGTGGAGGACAGGGGGCTCGGTATGGCTACACCTTC. Protein product: CASSGGQGARYGYTF.